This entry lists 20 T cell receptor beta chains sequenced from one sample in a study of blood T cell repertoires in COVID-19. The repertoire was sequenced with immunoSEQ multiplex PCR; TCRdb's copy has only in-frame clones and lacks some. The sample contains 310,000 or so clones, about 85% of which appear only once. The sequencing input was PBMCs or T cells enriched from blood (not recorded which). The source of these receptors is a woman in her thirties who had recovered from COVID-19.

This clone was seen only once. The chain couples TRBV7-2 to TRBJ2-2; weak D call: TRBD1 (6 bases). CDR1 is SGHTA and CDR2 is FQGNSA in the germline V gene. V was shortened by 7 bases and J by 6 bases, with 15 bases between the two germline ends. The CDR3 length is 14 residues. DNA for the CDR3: TGTGCCAGCAAGGAACAGGGTTGGGCCGGGGAGCTGTTTTTT. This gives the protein CASKEQGWAGELFF. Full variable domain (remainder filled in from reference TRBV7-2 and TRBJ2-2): GAGVSQSPSNKVTEKGKDVELRCDPISGHTALYWYRQSLGQGLEFLIYFQGNSAPDKSGLPSDRFSAERTGGSVSTLTIQRTQQEDSAVYLCASKEQGWAGELFFGEGSRLTVL.

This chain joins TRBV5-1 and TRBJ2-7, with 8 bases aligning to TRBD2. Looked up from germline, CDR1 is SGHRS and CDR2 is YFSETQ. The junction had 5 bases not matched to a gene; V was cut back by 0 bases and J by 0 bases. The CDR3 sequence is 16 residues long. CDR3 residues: CASSLVASGHSYEQYF. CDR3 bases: TGCGCCAGCAGCTTGGTTGCTAGCGGGCACTCCTACGAGCAGTACTTC.

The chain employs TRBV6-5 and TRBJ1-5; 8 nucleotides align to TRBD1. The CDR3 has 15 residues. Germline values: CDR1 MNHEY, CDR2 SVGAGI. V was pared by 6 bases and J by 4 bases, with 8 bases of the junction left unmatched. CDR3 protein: CASRGTGGQNQPQHF. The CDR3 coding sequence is TGTGCCAGCAGGGGGACAGGAGGGCAGAATCAGCCCCAGCATTTT.

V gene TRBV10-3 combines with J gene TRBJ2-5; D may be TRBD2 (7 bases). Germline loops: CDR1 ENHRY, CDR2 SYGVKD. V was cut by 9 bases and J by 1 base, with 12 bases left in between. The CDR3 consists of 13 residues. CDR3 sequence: CAISGGPQETQYF. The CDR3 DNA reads TGTGCCATTTCCGGGGGGCCCCAAGAGACCCAGTACTTC.

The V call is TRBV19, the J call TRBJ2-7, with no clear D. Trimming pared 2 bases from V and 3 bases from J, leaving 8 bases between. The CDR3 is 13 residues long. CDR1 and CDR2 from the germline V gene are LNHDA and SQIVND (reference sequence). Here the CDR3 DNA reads TGTGCCAGTAGTATAAGCAGGTACTACGAGCAGTACTTC. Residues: CASSISRYYEQYF.

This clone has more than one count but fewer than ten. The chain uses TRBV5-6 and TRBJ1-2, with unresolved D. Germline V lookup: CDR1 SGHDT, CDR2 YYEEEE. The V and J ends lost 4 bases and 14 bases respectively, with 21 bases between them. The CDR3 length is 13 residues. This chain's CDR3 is CASSPAGREIRTF. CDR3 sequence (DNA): TGTGCCAGCAGCCCGGCCGGGCGGGAAATTAGGACCTTC. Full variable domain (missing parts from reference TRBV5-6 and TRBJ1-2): DAGVTQSPTHLIKTRGQQVTLRCSPKSGHDTVSWYQQALGQGPQFIFQYYEEEERQRGNFPDRFSGHQFPNYSSELNVNALLLGDSALYLCASSPAGREIRTFGSGTRLTVV.

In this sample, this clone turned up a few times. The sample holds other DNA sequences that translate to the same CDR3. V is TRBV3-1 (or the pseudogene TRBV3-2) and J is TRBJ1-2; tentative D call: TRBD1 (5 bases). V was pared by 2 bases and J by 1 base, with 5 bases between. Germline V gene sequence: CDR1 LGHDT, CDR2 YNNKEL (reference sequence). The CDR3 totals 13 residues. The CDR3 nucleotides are TGTGCCAGCAGCCAACAGGGTAACTATGGCTACACCTTC. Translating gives CASSQQGNYGYTF.

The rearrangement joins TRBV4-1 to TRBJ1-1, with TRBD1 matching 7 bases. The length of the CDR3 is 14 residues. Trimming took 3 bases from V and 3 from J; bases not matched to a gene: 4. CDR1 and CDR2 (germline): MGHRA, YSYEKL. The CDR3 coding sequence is TGCGCCAGCAGCCAGTCCGGGACAGACACTGAAGCTTTCTTT. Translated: CASSQSGTDTEAFF.

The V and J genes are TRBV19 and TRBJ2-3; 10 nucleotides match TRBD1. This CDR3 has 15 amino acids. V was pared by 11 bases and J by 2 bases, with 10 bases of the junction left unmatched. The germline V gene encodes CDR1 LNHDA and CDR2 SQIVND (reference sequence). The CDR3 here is CAHYGQGGSTDTQYF. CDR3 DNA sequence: TGTGCCCACTATGGACAGGGGGGTTCCACAGATACGCAGTATTTT. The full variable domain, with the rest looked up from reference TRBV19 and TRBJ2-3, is DGGITQSPKYLFRKEGQNVTLSCEQNLNHDAMYWYRQDPGQGLRLIYYSQIVNDFQKGDIAEGYSVSREKKESFPLTVTSAQKNPTAFYLCAHYGQGGSTDTQYFGPGTRLTVL.

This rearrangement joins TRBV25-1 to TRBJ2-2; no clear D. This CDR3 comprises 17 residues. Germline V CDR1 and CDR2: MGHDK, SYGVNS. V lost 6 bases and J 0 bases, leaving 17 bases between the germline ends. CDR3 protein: CASSPRVSTANTGELFF. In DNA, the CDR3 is TGTGCCAGCAGCCCCCGGGTATCGACCGCGAACACCGGGGAGCTGTTTTTT.

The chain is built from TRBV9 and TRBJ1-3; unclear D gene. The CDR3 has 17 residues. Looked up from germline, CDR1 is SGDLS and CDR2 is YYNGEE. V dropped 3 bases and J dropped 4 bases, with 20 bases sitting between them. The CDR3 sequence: CASSDNPGFGEGNTIYF. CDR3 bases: TGTGCCAGCAGCGATAACCCCGGGTTCGGGGAGGGAAACACCATATATTTT.

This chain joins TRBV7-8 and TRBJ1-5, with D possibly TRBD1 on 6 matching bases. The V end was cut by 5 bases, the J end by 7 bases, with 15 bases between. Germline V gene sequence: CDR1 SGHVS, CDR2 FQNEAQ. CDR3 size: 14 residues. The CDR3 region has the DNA TGTGCCAGCAGCCCTGACAGGAGAGGCCAGCCCCAGCATTTT. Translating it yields CASSPDRRGQPQHF.

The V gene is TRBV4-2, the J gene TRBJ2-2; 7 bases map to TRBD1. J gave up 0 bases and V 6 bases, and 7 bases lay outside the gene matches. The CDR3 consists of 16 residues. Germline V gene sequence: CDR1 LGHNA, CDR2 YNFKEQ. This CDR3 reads CASRQDGTANTGELFF. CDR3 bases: TGTGCCAGCAGACAGGACGGGACAGCGAACACCGGGGAGCTGTTTTTT.

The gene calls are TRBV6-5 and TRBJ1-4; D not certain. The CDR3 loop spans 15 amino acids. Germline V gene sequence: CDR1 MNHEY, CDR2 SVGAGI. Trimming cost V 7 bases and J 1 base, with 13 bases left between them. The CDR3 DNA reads TGTGCCAGCACCCCGGGAGGGTTAACTAATGAAAAACTGTTTTTT. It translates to CASTPGGLTNEKLFF.

CDR3 DNA sequence: TGTGCCACCAGTGATCAGGATTGGGCCGGGGAGCTGTTTTTT. Translation: CATSDQDWAGELFF. The chain employs TRBV24-1 and TRBJ2-2, with unresolved D. The CDR3 consists of 14 residues. Per germline, CDR1 KGHDR and CDR2 SFDVKD. The V end was cut by 3 bases, the J end by 6 bases, with 10 bases between.

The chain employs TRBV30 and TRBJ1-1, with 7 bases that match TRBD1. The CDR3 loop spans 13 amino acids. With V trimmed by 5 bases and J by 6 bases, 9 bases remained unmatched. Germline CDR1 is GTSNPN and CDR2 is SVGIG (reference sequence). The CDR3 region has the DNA TGTGCCTGGCTGACAGGGTGGCGGTCTGAAGCTTTCTTT. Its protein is CAWLTGWRSEAFF.

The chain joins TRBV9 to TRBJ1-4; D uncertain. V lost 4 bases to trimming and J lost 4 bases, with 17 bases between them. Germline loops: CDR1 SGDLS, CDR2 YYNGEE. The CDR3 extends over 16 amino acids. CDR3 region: CASSTDPTRGNEKLFF. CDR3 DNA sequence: TGTGCCAGCAGCACCGACCCAACCCGGGGTAATGAAAAACTGTTTTTT.

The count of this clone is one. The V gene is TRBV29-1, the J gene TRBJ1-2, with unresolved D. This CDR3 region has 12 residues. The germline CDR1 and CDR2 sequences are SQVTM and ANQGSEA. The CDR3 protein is CSDYGSSYGYTF. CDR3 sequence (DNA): TGCAGTGATTACGGGTCTTCCTATGGCTACACCTTC.

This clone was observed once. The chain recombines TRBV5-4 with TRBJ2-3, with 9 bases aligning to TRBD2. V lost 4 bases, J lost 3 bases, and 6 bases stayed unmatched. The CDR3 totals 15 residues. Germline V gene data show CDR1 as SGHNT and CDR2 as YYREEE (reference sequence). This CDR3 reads CASSPGTSRTDTQYF. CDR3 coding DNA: TGTGCCAGCAGCCCCGGGACTAGCAGGACAGATACGCAGTATTTT.

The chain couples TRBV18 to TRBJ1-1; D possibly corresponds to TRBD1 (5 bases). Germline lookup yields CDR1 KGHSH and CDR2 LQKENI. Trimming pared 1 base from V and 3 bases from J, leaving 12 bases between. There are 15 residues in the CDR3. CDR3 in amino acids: CASSPLSGVDTEAFF. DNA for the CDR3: TGTGCCAGCTCACCACTTTCGGGGGTGGACACTGAAGCTTTCTTT.